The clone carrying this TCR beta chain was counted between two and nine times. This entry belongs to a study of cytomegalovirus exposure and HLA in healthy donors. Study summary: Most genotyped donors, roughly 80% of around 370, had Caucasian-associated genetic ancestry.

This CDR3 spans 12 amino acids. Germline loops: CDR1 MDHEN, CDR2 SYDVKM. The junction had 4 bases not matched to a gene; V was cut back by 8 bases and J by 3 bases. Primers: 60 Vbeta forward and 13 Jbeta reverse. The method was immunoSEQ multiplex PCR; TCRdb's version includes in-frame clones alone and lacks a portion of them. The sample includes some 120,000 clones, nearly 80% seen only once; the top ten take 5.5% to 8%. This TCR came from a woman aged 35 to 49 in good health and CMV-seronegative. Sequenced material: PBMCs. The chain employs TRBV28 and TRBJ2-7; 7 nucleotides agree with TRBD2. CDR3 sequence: CASEGRVYEQYF. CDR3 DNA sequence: TGTGCCAGCGAGGGGAGGGTCTACGAGCAGTACTTC.